A single sample gave rise to the 18 T cell receptor beta chains below, sequenced in a study of human T cells and chemical hapten exposure. Stated time point: healthy volunteer bleed at 2 weeks. It was unfractionated whole blood from which total RNA was extracted. MiXCR, applied by TCRdb to the RACE reads, yields one record per CDR3 protein. The sample records over 100,000 distinct CDR3 sequences, approximately 9.5% being singletons. What was sequenced was whole blood. These receptors were taken from a male donor in good health. Some clones in this sample may be carry-over from other donors' samples.

The rearrangement links TRBV12-3 or TRBV12-4 to TRBJ2-1, with D maybe TRBD2 (5 bases). V lost 1 base and J lost 4, with 11 bases in between. The CDR3 runs 15 residues. The CDR3 reads CASSLGGSMYNEQFF. The DNA for the CDR3 is TGTGCCAGCAGTTTAGGAGGGAGTATGTACAATGAGCAGTTCTTC.

The CDR3: CASSLGTGSNTGELFF. Written as DNA, the CDR3 is TGTGCCAGCAGCTTAGGGACAGGGTCGAACACCGGGGAGCTGTTTTTT. The chain recombines TRBV7-2 with TRBJ2-2; 8 bases are a match to TRBD1. J was trimmed by 0 bases and V by 1 base; bases with no gene match: 1. Germline V lookup: CDR1 SGHTA, CDR2 FQGNSA. This CDR3 region has 16 residues.

This chain links TRBV29-1 with TRBJ1-2; D not certain. V lost 8 bases to trimming and J lost 8 bases, with 15 bases between them. CDR3 length: 11 residues. Germline loops: CDR1 SQVTM, CDR2 ANQGSEA. The CDR3 loop reads CSSLGGGGYTF. The CDR3, as DNA: TGCAGCTCACTGGGAGGCGGAGGCTACACCTTC.

In this sample, this clonotype turned up a few times. The chain recombines TRBV7-2 with TRBJ2-7; tentatively, D is TRBD1 (5 bases). From germline, CDR1 is SGHTA and CDR2 FQGNSA. The CDR3 sequence is 15 residues long. Trimming removed 8 bases from V and 0 bases from J, with 17 bases in between. CDR3 DNA: TGTGCCAGCTCGCCTTGGGGCAGGAGCTCCTACGAGCAGTACTTC. This translates into CASSPWGRSSYEQYF.

CDR3 sequence (DNA): TGCAGCGTTTTCATCGACAGGGTGGGCACAGATACGCAGTATTTT. Its translation: CSVFIDRVGTDTQYF. The V gene is TRBV29-1, the J gene TRBJ2-3; TRBD1 matches 7 bases. Germline V gives CDR1 SQVTM, CDR2 ANQGSEA. V was clipped by 5 bases and J by 1 base; unmatched bases: 9. The CDR3 has 15 residues.

The chain combines TRBV5-1 with TRBJ1-2; D is unclear. The CDR3 is 13 amino acids. Trimming took 1 base from V and 5 from J, leaving 9 bases between them. CDR1 and CDR2 from the germline V gene are SGHRS and YFSETQ. The DNA for the CDR3 is TGCGCCAGCAGCTTGTCAGCGGAGTATGGCTACACCTTC. This encodes CASSLSAEYGYTF.

This sequence joins TRBV5-4 and TRBJ1-2; D possibly corresponds to TRBD1 (5 bases). Trimming pared 6 bases from V and 2 bases from J, leaving 17 bases between. CDR1 and CDR2 (germline): SGHNT, YYREEE (reference sequence). This CDR3 is built from 15 residues. CDR3 DNA: TGTGCCAGCATCCTCGGGGGGAGGGAGAACTATGGCTACACCTTC. This gives the protein CASILGGRENYGYTF.

The chain joins TRBV6-5 to TRBJ2-1, with D tentatively TRBD1 (6 bases). This CDR3 has 15 residues. Trimming removed 3 bases at V and 4 bases at J, with 13 bases between. Germline assignment: CDR1 MNHEY and CDR2 SVGAGI. The CDR3 DNA is TGTGCCAGCAGTTATCAGGGGAAACTTTACAATGAGCAGTTCTTC. Protein: CASSYQGKLYNEQFF.

The chain combines TRBV7-9 with TRBJ2-2; no clear D gene. V was clipped by 8 bases and J by 1 base, with 2 bases between them. Germline loops: CDR1 SEHNR, CDR2 FQNEAQ (reference sequence). CDR3 length equals 11 residues. DNA for the CDR3: TGTGCCAGCGAGAACACCGGGGAGCTGTTTTTT. Translation gives CASENTGELFF.

The chain has TRBV4-2 and TRBJ1-2; D call uncertain. The germline CDR1 and CDR2 sequences are LGHNA and YNFKEQ. The V and J ends lost 3 bases and 3 bases respectively, with 14 bases between them. The CDR3 has 15 residues. The CDR3 DNA sequence: TGTGCCAGCAGCCAGACACCCCCGAGGGACTATGGCTACACCTTC. It encodes CASSQTPPRDYGYTF.

DNA of the CDR3: TGCAGTGCCCCTCCTATGGGACTCTCCGAGCAGTACTTC. It codes for CSAPPMGLSEQYF. J is TRBJ2-7 and V is TRBV20-1; perhaps TRBD2 as D (6 bases). Germline V gives CDR1 DFQATT, CDR2 SNEGSKA (reference sequence). The V and J ends lost 6 bases and 6 bases respectively, with 18 bases between them. CDR3 length: 13 residues.

At least ten counts were recorded for this clonotype. The rearrangement uses TRBV12-3 or TRBV12-4 and TRBJ1-5; maybe TRBD1 (5 bases). Trimming shortened V by 6 bases and J by 5 bases, and 17 bases separated the two germline ends. The CDR3 is 15 amino acids. The CDR3 DNA follows: TGTGCCAGCAGCCCCGCAGGGAGTTCAGATCAGCCCCAGCATTTT. Residues: CASSPAGSSDQPQHF.

The chain recombines TRBV27 with TRBJ2-7, with no clear D. Trimming took 2 bases from V and 5 from J, leaving 7 bases between them. The CDR3 is made up of 12 amino acids. CDR1 and CDR2 from the germline V gene are MNHEY and SMNVEV (reference sequence). The CDR3 sequence: CASSLDFHEQYF. Here the CDR3 DNA reads TGTGCCAGCAGTTTAGATTTCCACGAGCAGTACTTC.

The CDR3 loop reads CASSLAGQGIDEQYF. CDR3 coding DNA: TGTGCCAGCAGTTTAGCGGGACAGGGGATCGACGAGCAGTACTTC. The chain carries TRBV12-3 or TRBV12-4 and TRBJ2-7; 10 bases align to TRBD1. V lost 0 bases to trimming and J lost 5 bases; unmatched junction nucleotides: 4. This CDR3 has 15 amino acids.

The rearrangement joins TRBV5-1 to TRBJ2-1; 9 bases line up with TRBD1. The CDR3 totals 15 residues. Trimming at V came to 3 bases and at J to 6 bases, leaving 7 bases not matched to a gene. Germline CDR1 SGHRS, CDR2 YFSETQ. The CDR3 sequence: CASSSGTGLINEQFF. CDR3 coding DNA: TGCGCCAGCAGCTCGGGGACAGGGCTGATCAATGAGCAGTTCTTC. Looking up the rest from reference TRBV5-1 and TRBJ2-1 gives the full variable domain: KAGVTQTPRYLIKTRGQQVTLSCSPISGHRSVSWYQQTPGQGLQFLFEYFSETQRNKGNFPGRFSGRQFSNSRSEMNVSTLELGDSALYLCASSSGTGLINEQFFGPGTRLTVL.

This clonotype was recorded a few times. The chain joins TRBV28 to TRBJ2-3; a possible D gene is TRBD2 (7 bases). Trimming left V 4 bases short and J 2 bases short, with 13 bases between. Germline lookup yields CDR1 MDHEN and CDR2 SYDVKM. The CDR3 sequence is 15 residues long. The CDR3 DNA follows: TGTGCCAGCAGTTCAACGGGGGGCCTCACAGATACGCAGTATTTT. This codes for CASSSTGGLTDTQYF.

This chain joins TRBV9 and TRBJ2-1; D gene ambiguous. Germline-derived CDR1 and CDR2 are SGDLS and YYNGEE. This CDR3 comprises 12 residues. Trimming took 0 bases from V and 7 from J, leaving 5 bases between them. The CDR3 is CASSVEWNEQFF. The CDR3 region has the DNA TGTGCCAGCAGCGTAGAATGGAATGAGCAGTTCTTC.

This clonotype was recorded a few times. The chain recombines TRBV7-9 with TRBJ2-2; 8 bases are a match to TRBD1. The CDR3 has 16 amino acids. Trimming took 7 bases from V and 0 from J; bases not matched to a gene: 7. Germline values: CDR1 SEHNR, CDR2 FQNEAQ (reference sequence). The CDR3 spells CASISPDRANTGELFF. DNA of the CDR3: TGTGCCAGCATTTCTCCGGACAGGGCGAACACCGGGGAGCTGTTTTTT.